This T cell receptor beta chain was captured by sequencing in a study of blood T cell repertoires in COVID-19. Study summary: Specimens from acute and convalescent COVID-19 originated in the United States, Italy and Spain. T cells, B-cell-depleted T cells, or PBMCs provided the cDNA or gDNA that served as material.

V gave up 3 bases and J gave up 2 bases, with 9 bases separating them. Looked up from germline, CDR1 is SGHRS and CDR2 is YFSETQ. This CDR3 has 13 amino acids. Per the authors' pipeline: Amplification with reference gene primers provided the estimates of nucleated cell counts. Generated by immunoSEQ multiplex PCR, the TCRdb table keeps only in-frame clones and is missing some. V, J and clone size reflect that table, while D and trimming were determined from the DNA. Of under 150,000 clones in the sample, roughly four fifths were seen once. The sequence derives from a woman aged 55 to 70 with acute or convalescent COVID-19. The sequenced sample consisted of peripheral blood. The chain couples TRBV5-1 to TRBJ2-7; unclear D gene. The chain's CDR3 is CASSSAGTYEQYF. CDR3 DNA: TGCGCCAGCAGCTCTGCAGGTACCTACGAGCAGTACTTC.